These T cell receptor beta chains were read from a single sample in a study of cytomegalovirus exposure and HLA in healthy donors. Using immunoSEQ multiplex PCR, the repertoire was profiled, and TCRdb retains in-frame clones only, with some absent. The data show 110,000 to 150,000 clones, just under 70% seen once. The sample was PBMCs. Source of these receptors: a man between 60 and 70 years old in good health and CMV-seronegative. Both conserved end residues are part of each CDR3. D genes are given only for firm matches. The listing skips clone size in some rows; elsewhere it reads once, few, many or a size class.

TRBJ2-1 TRBV11-2 - TRBD2 TGTGCCAGCAGCTTAGATTCGGCAGGCGGGAGAGGGTATGAGCAGTTCTTC CASSLDSAGGRGYEQFF
TRBJ2-7 TRBV28 once TRBD2 TGTGCCAGCAGTTTATCCCGGACTAGCGGGGGTTGGAACTACGAGCAGTACTTC CASSLSRTSGGWNYEQYF
TRBJ1-4 TRBV7-3 - - TGTGCCAGCAGCCCCGTACGCGGTGAAAAACTGTTTTTT CASSPVRGEKLFF
TRBJ2-2 TRBV30 few - TGTGCCTGGGCACGGACTATTGACACCGGGGAGCTGTTTTTT CAWARTIDTGELFF
TRBJ2-3 TRBV7-3 - TRBD2 TGTGCCAGCAGCTTAGGCCTAGCGGGTCTACACGCAGATACGCAGTATTTT CASSLGLAGLHADTQYF
TRBJ2-2 TRBV9 - - TGTGCCAGCAGCGCGCTCAGTTTGACCGGGGAGCTGTTTTTT CASSALSLTGELFF
TRBJ2-2 TRBV5-1 - - TGCGCCAGCAGCCTGAACACCGGGGAGCTGTTTTTT CASSLNTGELFF
TRBJ1-2 TRBV28 once TRBD1 TGTGCCAGCCGCGGGACAGACTATGGCTACACCTTC CASRGTDYGYTF
TRBJ1-2 TRBV7-2 - TRBD1 TGTGCCAGCAGCTTAGATGGACAGGGTCTGGGCTACACCTTC CASSLDGQGLGYTF
TRBJ1-6 TRBV11-2 - - TGTGCCAGCAGCAAGGAACAGGATGTCCCCCTCCACTTT CASSKEQDVPLHF
TRBJ1-4 TRBV5-6 few TRBD1 TGTGCCAGCAGCTTGGCCCCCCAGGGGGGTAATGAAAAACTGTTTTTT CASSLAPQGGNEKLFF
TRBJ2-7 TRBV7-3 - - TGTGCCAGCAGCCCTAGCTTGGTCCGGGTACGGAACTACGAGCAGTACTTC CASSPSLVRVRNYEQYF
TRBJ2-3 TRBV5-1 - TRBD2 TGCGCCAGCAGTTTTCAACCCCTAGCGGCGAGCACAGATACGCAGTATTTT CASSFQPLAASTDTQYF
TRBJ1-4 TRBV6-1 - TRBD1 TGTGCCAGCAGTGACAGGGGGGCCTATAATGAAAAACTGTTTTTT CASSDRGAYNEKLFF
TRBJ1-5 TRBV7-9 few - TGTTCCAGCAGCTCCGACACGGACAATCAGCCCCAGCATTTT CSSSSDTDNQPQHF
TRBJ2-7 TRBV7-8 - - TGTGCCAGCAGCTTTTTCACTAGACCAGCCGCTTACGAGCAGTACTTC CASSFFTRPAAYEQYF
TRBJ2-7 TRBV5-5 few - TGTGCCAGCAGCACATTGGGGGACTTTACCTACGAGCAGTACTTC CASSTLGDFTYEQYF
TRBJ2-1 TRBV5-4 - TRBD2 TGTGCCAGCAGCTTGGGACTAGCGGCGAACAATGAGCAGTTCTTC CASSLGLAANNEQFF
TRBJ2-1 TRBV27 - TRBD2 TGTGCCAGCAGTTTAGAGTTAGGGTTTCTAGCGGGAGGTTACAATGAGCAGTTCTTC CASSLELGFLAGGYNEQFF
TRBJ1-2 TRBV30 few - TGTGCCTGGAGTGTACAGGGTTCGGGCTTCTTTGACTATGGCTACACCTTC CAWSVQGSGFFDYGYTF
TRBJ2-1 TRBV7-7 few TRBD1 TGTGCTAGCAGCCTAAACAGGGGAGAGGCCTACAATGAGCAGTTCTTC CASSLNRGEAYNEQFF
TRBJ1-1 TRBV6-1 - TRBD1 TGTGCCAGCAGATCTTCAGGGGGCACTGAAGCTTTCTTT CASRSSGGTEAFF
TRBJ2-7 TRBV10-3 - - TGTGCCATCAGTGAGTCGCAGGCAAGATCGGCCTACGAGCAGTACTTC CAISESQARSAYEQYF
TRBJ2-5 TRBV5-1 - TRBD2 TGCGCCAGCAGTATCTGGGGAGGGGAAGAGACCCAGTACTTC CASSIWGGEETQYF
TRBJ2-7 TRBV28 few TRBD1 TGTGCCAGCAGCGGACTCCGGACAGGGCACTTATCCTACGAGCAGTACTTC CASSGLRTGHLSYEQYF
TRBJ2-5 TRBV5-6 - TRBD2 TGTGCCAGCAGCTTCCGCGCTAGCGGGAGGGGTGAGCAGTACTTC CASSFRASGRGEQYF
TRBJ2-1 TRBV9 - - TGTGCCAGCAGCGTAGACGGGGGTCCGGGCAATGAGCAGTTCTTC CASSVDGGPGNEQFF
TRBJ2-3 TRBV2 - TRBD2 TGTGCCAGCAGTGGGGGGGGAGTTGGAACAGATACGCAGTATTTT CASSGGGVGTDTQYF
TRBJ2-6 TRBV5-1 - - TGCGCCAGCAGCTTGCTCCCCGGCTCTGGGGCCAACGTCCTGACTTTC CASSLLPGSGANVLTF
TRBJ1-6 TRBV30 - TRBD1 TGTGCCTGGAGTGGAGGGGACAGGGGTAATTCACCCCTCCACTTT CAWSGGDRGNSPLHF
TRBJ2-3 TRBV5-1 - TRBD2 TGCGCCAGCAGCTCGGGACTAGCGGGAGGCACGACTAGCACAGATACGCAGTATTTT CASSSGLAGGTTSTDTQYF
TRBJ2-5 TRBV28 - - TGTGCCAGCACACCCGGGGAAGGGTCCCAGTACTTC CASTPGEGSQYF
TRBJ2-3 TRBV29-1 - TRBD2 TGCAGCGCCTATGGGACTAGCGGGAGCTCAGATACGCAGTATTTT CSAYGTSGSSDTQYF
TRBJ2-3 TRBV14 - - TGTGCCAGCAGCCAAGACCATTCAGGCCCAGATACGCAGTATTTT CASSQDHSGPDTQYF
TRBJ2-7 TRBV7-2 - TRBD2 TGTGCCAGCAGCTATGGACTAGCGGGCTCCTACGAGCAGTACTTC CASSYGLAGSYEQYF
TRBJ2-2 TRBV4-1 few TRBD2 TGCGCCAGCAGCCAAGTATTAGCGGGAGGATCCGGGGAGCTGTTTTTT CASSQVLAGGSGELFF
TRBJ2-1 TRBV7-9 - TRBD2 TGTGCCAGCAGCCCGGGACTAGCGGGGTACAATGAGCAGTTCTTC CASSPGLAGYNEQFF
TRBJ1-6 TRBV7-6 - TRBD1 TGTGCCAGCAGCCCCGGACAGGGGGATTCACCCCTCCACTTT CASSPGQGDSPLHF
TRBJ2-1 TRBV18 - - TGTGCCAGCTCACCACAGGTGGGAGCATCCTACAATGAGCAGTTCTTC CASSPQVGASYNEQFF
TRBJ2-7 TRBV18 once TRBD1 TGTGCCAGCTCACAATCGGGACAGAGACTGAGGGAGCAGTACTTC CASSQSGQRLREQYF
TRBJ2-3 TRBV5-6 few TRBD2 TGTGCCAGCAGCCCGGGACTAGCGGGAGAACAGGATACGCAGTATTTT CASSPGLAGEQDTQYF
TRBJ2-7 TRBV7-2 - TRBD2 TGTGCCAGCAGCTTACTAGCGGGGTCCTACGAGCAGTACTTC CASSLLAGSYEQYF
TRBJ2-7 TRBV5-1 - TRBD2 TGCGCCAGCAGCTACTCGGTTAGCGGGAGCCACGAGCAGTACTTC CASSYSVSGSHEQYF
TRBJ2-2 TRBV27 - TRBD2 TGTGCCAGCAGTTTTTGGGAGGGCGACGGGGAGCTGTTTTTT CASSFWEGDGELFF
TRBJ2-5 TRBV7-3 few - TGTGCCAGCAGCTCGGTAGTCAAAGAGACCCAGTACTTC CASSSVVKETQYF
TRBJ1-2 TRBV29-1 - TRBD1 TGCAGCGTTGGGTCCATTGCCGGGACAGGACATGGCTACACCTTC CSVGSIAGTGHGYTF
TRBJ1-6 TRBV7-9 - - TGTGCCAGCAGCCCACCCGGACAGATTAATTCACCCCTCCACTTT CASSPPGQINSPLHF
TRBJ2-7 TRBV28 - - TGTGCCAGCAGTGACTCCCAGGACAGCTACGAGCAGTACTTC CASSDSQDSYEQYF
TRBJ1-2 TRBV9 - TRBD1 TGTGCCAGCAGCATCAGACAGGGCTATGGCTACACCTTC CASSIRQGYGYTF